Each of the 17 T cell receptor beta chains below was sequenced from the same sample in a study of regulatory T cells in long-lasting Graves disease. This sample's time point: newly diagnosed GD, antithyroid drugs for less than 3 months. There was RNA extracted from PBMCs, and the TCR library was made from it. Building of the TCR beta libraries involved iRepertoire HTBI primers and Arm-PCR of CDR3 regions. Using its own MiXCR run on the multiplex PCR reads, TCRdb lists one record per CDR3 protein. The sample lists roughly 500,000 distinct CDR3 sequences; 13% were seen once. These sequences were also reported in another study, on T cells in Graves' hyperthyroidism and ophthalmopathy.

This specimen was peripheral blood mononuclear cells (PBMCs), taken at new diagnosis, from a patient treated with antithyroid drugs. The receptors shown here come from a man aged 30 to 45 with Graves disease.

This clonotype occurred many times. The gene calls are TRBV12-3 or TRBV12-4 and TRBJ2-7; D possibly uses TRBD1 or TRBD2 (5 bases each). This CDR3 has 15 amino acids. V gave up 1 base and J gave up 2 bases, with 12 bases separating them. The CDR3 DNA sequence: TGTGCCAGCAGTTTAGGGGGGTTCGCAGCCTACGAGCAGTACTTC. Its translation: CASSLGGFAAYEQYF.

This clonotype was detected a few times. This rearrangement joins TRBV5-1 to TRBJ2-1; 10 nucleotides line up with TRBD2. CDR3 length: 18 residues. The germline CDR1 and CDR2 sequences are SGHRS and YFSETQ. V shed 4 bases and J 1 base; nucleotides not matched to a gene: 11. The CDR3 region is CASSPTSGSRMSYNEQFF. The DNA of the CDR3 is TGCGCCAGCAGCCCGACTAGCGGGTCGAGAATGTCCTACAATGAGCAGTTCTTC.

This clonotype has just a few counts. This chain joins TRBV24-1 and TRBJ2-1, with D unclear. Trimming took 5 bases from V and 9 from J, leaving 13 bases between them. Germline assignment: CDR1 KGHDR and CDR2 SFDVKD. The CDR3 loop spans 13 amino acids. CDR3 bases: TGTGCCACCAGTGCCCCCCCCAAGGGTGAGCAGTTCTTC. As protein: CATSAPPKGEQFF.

This clonotype was recorded at least ten times. J is TRBJ2-3 and V is TRBV5-4; TRBD1 matches 7 bases. CDR1 is SGHNT and CDR2 is YYREEE in the germline V gene (reference sequence). The CDR3 consists of 12 residues. J was trimmed by 7 bases and V by 6 bases; bases with no gene match: 5. Here the CDR3 DNA reads TGTGCCAGCACCCCGACAGGGAATACGCAGTATTTT. Amino acid sequence: CASTPTGNTQYF.

This clonotype was picked up many times. The genes are TRBV2 and TRBJ2-3; 9 bases map to TRBD1. The CDR3 totals 15 residues. Germline trimming cut 2 bases from V and 7 bases from J; bases unmatched to any gene: 7. Per the germline V gene, CDR1 is SNHLY and CDR2 is FYNNEI. Here the CDR3 DNA reads TGTGCCAGCAGTGAATGGGACAGGGCCTCACATACGCAGTATTTT. Translating it yields CASSEWDRASHTQYF.

The chain recombines TRBV4-2 with TRBJ2-7; the D is unclear. Trimming pared 0 bases from V and 1 base from J, leaving 13 bases between. Germline-derived CDR1 and CDR2 are LGHNA and YNFKEQ. The CDR3 covers 16 residues. The CDR3 sequence: CASSQDSGWDSYEQYF. The CDR3 bases are TGTGCCAGCAGCCAAGATTCCGGGTGGGATTCCTACGAGCAGTACTTC.

This chain links TRBV5-1 with TRBJ1-6; 10 nucleotides line up with TRBD1. The ends lost 4 bases at V and 16 bases at J; junction bases unmatched: 17. Germline V CDR1 and CDR2: SGHRS, YFSETQ. This CDR3 region has 16 residues. The CDR3 DNA sequence: TGCGCCAGCAGCCGGATCAGGGGACAGGGGCTGGTGGGTCTCCACTTT. Translated: CASSRIRGQGLVGLHF.

Regarding this clonotype: A clone one base away is much larger, so this may be a read error. The V gene is TRBV29-1, the J gene TRBJ1-1; TRBD1 is a possible D gene (6 bases). The CDR3 runs 14 residues. The germline CDR1 and CDR2 sequences are SQVTM and ANQGSEA. Deletions cut 7 bases from V and 7 bases from J, with 22 bases between. CDR3 sequence reads: CSASIRGRTYEAFF. The CDR3 nucleotides are TGCAGCGCCTCGATCCGGGGGCGGACATATGAAGCTTTCTTT.

To note about this clonotype: A far larger clone is off by one base, so a read error is likely. The chain joins TRBV5-6 to TRBJ2-1; D remains unclear. Per the germline V gene, CDR1 is SGHDT and CDR2 is YYEEEE. This CDR3 contains 16 residues. V was pared by 4 bases and J by 10 bases, with 24 bases between. For the CDR3, the DNA is TGTGCCAGCAGCCCGATCTTGAAGGGATCGTCCTACGAGCAGTTCTTC. Translation: CASSPILKGSSYEQFF.

Ten or more counts support this clonotype. The CDR3 nucleotides read TGTGCCAGCAGCTTAGCGCTGGCCCTAATAGCGGGAGAGGCCGAGCAGTACTTC. It is translated as CASSLALALIAGEAEQYF. The chain uses TRBV7-9 and TRBJ2-7, with TRBD2 identical over 9 bases. V shed 0 bases, J shed 6 bases, and the junction held 15 bases outside the gene matches. The CDR3 runs to 18 residues. In germline, CDR1 is SEHNR, CDR2 FQNEAQ (reference sequence).

This clonotype has ten or more counts. The chain combines TRBV18 with TRBJ2-2; TRBD1 aligns across 10 bases. The CDR3 sequence is 16 residues long. The V gene end was trimmed by 1 base and the J gene end by 7 bases; junction bases not matched to a gene: 6. Germline CDR1 KGHSH, CDR2 LQKENI. Written as DNA, the CDR3 is TGTGCCAGCTCACCACGACAGGGGGCTTTCCTCGGGGAGCTGTTTTTT. Its translation: CASSPRQGAFLGELFF.

In its sample, this clonotype was seen many times. This rearrangement joins TRBV18 to TRBJ2-6; D unclear. V shed 3 bases and J shed 2 bases, with 5 bases lying between them. The CDR3 is made up of 14 amino acids. CDR1 is KGHSH, CDR2 LQKENI, per germline. The CDR3: CASSPSPGANVLTF. The CDR3, as DNA: TGTGCCAGCTCACCTAGCCCTGGGGCCAACGTCCTGACTTTC.

This clonotype was observed many times. The chain joins TRBV11-3 to TRBJ2-3; no reliable D call. Germline CDR1 is SGHNT and CDR2 is YENEEA. This CDR3 contains 14 residues. V was clipped by 5 bases and J by 0 bases, with 9 bases between them. The CDR3 sequence is CASSTGPSTDTQYF. CDR3 coding DNA: TGTGCCAGCAGCACTGGACCAAGCACAGATACGCAGTATTTT.

The rearrangement uses TRBV7-8 and TRBJ2-5; 8 bases are shared with TRBD2. The trim removed 2 bases at V and 5 bases at J, leaving 13 bases unmatched. Germline-derived CDR1 and CDR2 are SGHVS and FQNEAQ. The CDR3 runs 17 residues. CDR3 sequence reads: CASSLSRGGFGWETQYF. In nucleotides, the CDR3 is TGTGCCAGCAGCTTATCCCGGGGGGGGTTTGGTTGGGAGACCCAGTACTTC.

The chain links TRBV19 to TRBJ2-2; TRBD1 or TRBD2 may be the D gene (5 bases each). This CDR3 is built from 15 residues. In germline, CDR1 is LNHDA, CDR2 SQIVND (reference sequence). Trimming took 3 bases from V and 2 from J, leaving 10 bases between them. The CDR3 region has the DNA TGTGCCAGTAGTATGTTCCGGGGCAACACCGGGGAGCTGTTTTTT. This translates into CASSMFRGNTGELFF.

The chain carries TRBV5-1 and TRBJ2-2, with 13 bases lining up with TRBD2. Germline values: CDR1 SGHRS, CDR2 YFSETQ. CDR3 size: 19 residues. With 1 base clipped from V and 6 bases from J, the junction kept 12 bases outside the gene matches. The CDR3 sequence is CASSLSTVGLAGVPGELFF. The CDR3, as DNA: TGCGCCAGCAGCTTGAGCACCGTAGGACTAGCGGGAGTCCCCGGGGAGCTGTTTTTT.

This clonotype was counted only a few times. CDR3 protein: CASSNRQGEDTGELFF. The CDR3 region has the DNA TGTGCCAGCTCAAACCGACAGGGCGAGGACACCGGGGAGCTGTTTTTT. V and J are TRBV18 and TRBJ2-2, with 7 bases aligning to TRBD1. V lost 5 bases to trimming and J lost 3 bases; unmatched junction nucleotides: 9. Germline V gives CDR1 KGHSH, CDR2 LQKENI. This CDR3 region has 16 residues.